This is a list of T cell receptor beta chains from one sample in a study of vaccination and CD4 T cells after COVID-19. Antigens of these TCRs are unknown. TCRdb reanalysed the PCR reads using MiXCR and keeps one entry per CDR3 protein. The sample consists of about 24,000 distinct CDR3 sequences, 30% of them appearing once. The sequenced sample was CD4+ T cells from blood, cultured in vitro, obtained about 7 months after SARS-CoV-2 vaccination. These TCRs come from a human donor who had recovered from COVID-19. CDR3s include the opening cysteine and the closing phenylalanine or tryptophan. Fields, in order: CDR3 DNA, CDR3 protein, clone size, D gene, CDR3 length, J gene, V gene. The D gene is left open where the match is weak. Clone sizes are given selectively: once, few, many, or a class where the clone is expanded.

TGTGCCAGCAGCTTGTACGGGATGGGCACAGATACGCAGTATTTT | CASSLYGMGTDTQYF | . | . | 15 | TRBJ2-3 | TRBV5-6
TGCAGTGCTCTCTTAAGCAGCACCGGGGAGCTGTTTTTT | CSALLSSTGELFF | . | . | 13 | TRBJ2-2 | TRBV20-1
TGTGCCAGCAGCCTACTAGGACCTAGCGTTAGGCATGAGCAGTTCTTC | CASSLLGPSVRHEQFF | few | . | 16 | TRBJ2-1 | TRBV7-2
TGCAGTGCAACCCCGGGACAGGGGCATCAGCCCCAGCATTTT | CSATPGQGHQPQHF | few | TRBD1 | 14 | TRBJ1-5 | TRBV20-1
TGTGCCAGCAGCCAACCGACTAGCGGGACCCGTGCTGAGCAGTTCTTC | CASSQPTSGTRAEQFF | . | TRBD2 | 16 | TRBJ2-1 | TRBV4-2
TGTGCCAGCAGAACACAGGATACCTACGAGCAGTACTTC | CASRTQDTYEQYF | . | . | 13 | TRBJ2-7 | TRBV6-2/TRBV6-3
TGTGCCAGCGGGGGGACAGTCTATGGCTACACCTTC | CASGGTVYGYTF | . | TRBD1 | 12 | TRBJ1-2 | TRBV28
TGTGCCAGCAAAGCGTCGGGGGTACAAGAAGAGACCCAGTACTTC | CASKASGVQEETQYF | few | . | 15 | TRBJ2-5 | TRBV6-1
TGCAGTGCTAGAGGGACTAGCGGGAGAAATGAGCAGTTCTTC | CSARGTSGRNEQFF | . | TRBD2 | 14 | TRBJ2-1 | TRBV20-1
TGCAGTGCTGACAGGGTATACTATGGCTACACCTTC | CSADRVYYGYTF | . | TRBD1 | 12 | TRBJ1-2 | TRBV20-1
TGCAGTGCTAGGGGACTAGCGGAAAACATTCAGTACTTC | CSARGLAENIQYF | . | TRBD2 | 13 | TRBJ2-4 | TRBV20-1
TGTGCCAGCAGCACGACTAGCGGGAGTTTAGTGCAGTACTTC | CASSTTSGSLVQYF | few | TRBD2 | 14 | TRBJ2-7 | TRBV7-2
TGTGCCAGCAGTGCGCAAGAGACCCAGTACTTC | CASSAQETQYF | few | . | 11 | TRBJ2-5 | TRBV28
TGTGCCAGCAGCAAACTGGAATCGACAGGGGTGGACTATGGCTACACCTTC | CASSKLESTGVDYGYTF | . | . | 17 | TRBJ1-2 | TRBV21-1
TGTGCCAGCAGTTACTCAGCCAGCGGGAGGGCCGGGGAGACCCAGTGCTTC | CASSYSASGRAGETQCF | . | TRBD2 | 17 | TRBJ2-5 | TRBV6-5
TGTGCCAGCAGCAACATCAGGGGTTACGAGCAGTACTTC | CASSNIRGYEQYF | . | . | 13 | TRBJ2-7 | TRBV7-9
TGCAGTGCTAAAGCAGGGGGCGGGGAAGCTTTCTTT | CSAKAGGGEAFF | . | TRBD1 | 12 | TRBJ1-1 | TRBV20-1
TGTGCCAGCAGCTTAGGTCCGATCTACGAGCAGTACTTC | CASSLGPIYEQYF | once | . | 13 | TRBJ2-7 | TRBV7-6
TGTGCCACCAGCAGAGTGAAAGGGGCCCTGTTTTTT | CATSRVKGALFF | . | . | 12 | TRBJ1-4 | TRBV15
TGCAGTGCTAGAGATTGGGACAGGGGCTTTTCACCCCTCCACTTT | CSARDWDRGFSPLHF | few | TRBD1 | 15 | TRBJ1-6 | TRBV20-1
TGTGCCAGCAACTCCGGGGGCAGTACGAGGGAGACCCAGTACTTC | CASNSGGSTRETQYF | . | . | 15 | TRBJ2-5 | TRBV5-4
TGTGCCATCAGTAGCGGGAGTGGGGAGACCCAGTACTTC | CAISSGSGETQYF | few | TRBD2 | 13 | TRBJ2-5 | TRBV10-3
TGTGCCAGCAGCTTGGCAACCTACGAGCAGTACTTC | CASSLATYEQYF | . | . | 12 | TRBJ2-7 | TRBV7-9
TGTGCCAGCAAACAGCCGAACACCGGGGAGCTGTTTTTT | CASKQPNTGELFF | . | . | 13 | TRBJ2-2 | TRBV7-2
TGTGCCAGCAGCTCTGGGCAACAGGGGTGGAGGGGAGCTTTCTTT | CASSSGQQGWRGAFF | . | TRBD1 | 15 | TRBJ1-1 | TRBV7-9
TGTGCCAGCAGTCCACGGTCGCAGGCAGATACGCAGTATTTT | CASSPRSQADTQYF | few | . | 14 | TRBJ2-3 | TRBV28
TGTGCCAGCAGCCCGGGGTGGTTAGCGGGAGGGTACGAGCAGTACTTC | CASSPGWLAGGYEQYF | medium-sized | TRBD2 | 16 | TRBJ2-7 | TRBV7-2
TGTGCCAGCAGCTTAAGGGGAGGAGAGACCCAGTACTTC | CASSLRGGETQYF | . | . | 13 | TRBJ2-5 | TRBV5-6
TGTGCCAGCAGTTACTCCTTACAGGGCTACGAGCAGTACTTC | CASSYSLQGYEQYF | . | . | 14 | TRBJ2-7 | TRBV6-5
TGTGCCAACAGCCCCGGTGGTCTAGCGGGAGTAGATACGCAGTATTTT | CANSPGGLAGVDTQYF | once | TRBD2 | 16 | TRBJ2-3 | TRBV28
TGTGCCAGCAGCAGGGACAGGTTGGATGAGCAGTTCTTC | CASSRDRLDEQFF | few | TRBD1 | 13 | TRBJ2-1 | TRBV7-9
TGTGCCATCAGTGAAACTAGTTTCTCAGAGACCCAGTACTTC | CAISETSFSETQYF | few | . | 14 | TRBJ2-5 | TRBV10-3
TGTGCCATCACCCGGGGTGTTGGAAACACCATATATTTT | CAITRGVGNTIYF | . | . | 13 | TRBJ1-3 | TRBV10-3
TGTGCCAGCAGCTTTCCTCGGCGGGGCGGGTGGTACGAGCAGTACTTC | CASSFPRRGGWYEQYF | . | . | 16 | TRBJ2-7 | TRBV7-9
TGTGCCAGTTACCAGGGGGTGCTCAATCAGCCCCAGCATTTT | CASYQGVLNQPQHF | few | TRBD1 | 14 | TRBJ1-5 | TRBV28
TGCAGTGCTAGTGAAAGACGCGAAAACTATGGCTACACCTTC | CSASERRENYGYTF | . | . | 14 | TRBJ1-2 | TRBV20-1
TGTGCCAGCAGGCAGACCGGGATTTGGGGGGGCACTGAAGCTTTCTTT | CASRQTGIWGGTEAFF | once | . | 16 | TRBJ1-1 | TRBV28
TGTGCCAGTGCCGATAGCGGGAGGGAAGTCGGGGAGCTGTTTTTT | CASADSGREVGELFF | . | TRBD2 | 15 | TRBJ2-2 | TRBV19
TGTGCCAGCTCACCAGAGCCCCAAGGACCCCAGCATTTT | CASSPEPQGPQHF | . | . | 13 | TRBJ1-5 | TRBV18
TGCAGTGCTAGAGGGCTAGACGGGGCAGAGACCCAGTACTTC | CSARGLDGAETQYF | few | . | 14 | TRBJ2-5 | TRBV20-1
TGTGCCAGCAGTTACTCAGTGCTTACTCAAGAGACCCAGTACTTC | CASSYSVLTQETQYF | few | . | 15 | TRBJ2-5 | TRBV6-5
TGTGCCAGCAGCGCAAACAGGGGCGGTAACTATGGCTACACCTTC | CASSANRGGNYGYTF | few | TRBD1 | 15 | TRBJ1-2 | TRBV7-9
TGTGCCAGCAGCTTAGCGGGGGGGGTAGGAAACGAGCAGTACTTC | CASSLAGGVGNEQYF | few | TRBD2 | 15 | TRBJ2-7 | TRBV7-9
TGTGCCAGCAGGTCCGGGACAGGGGGCGCGATCACTGAAGCTTTCTTT | CASRSGTGGAITEAFF | . | TRBD1 | 16 | TRBJ1-1 | TRBV28
TGTGCCAGCAGCTTAGTGGTACCTGCACATGAGCAGTTCTTC | CASSLVVPAHEQFF | few | . | 14 | TRBJ2-1 | TRBV7-2
TGTGCCAGTAGTACGTCTGTAATTCAGCCCCAGCATTTT | CASSTSVIQPQHF | . | . | 13 | TRBJ1-5 | TRBV19
TGTGCCAGCAGCCCCACTAGCGCTAGCACAGATACGCAGTATTTT | CASSPTSASTDTQYF | . | TRBD2 | 15 | TRBJ2-3 | TRBV7-9
TGCAGTGCTAGTCAGGGCACAAGCAATCAGCCCCAGCATTTT | CSASQGTSNQPQHF | . | . | 14 | TRBJ1-5 | TRBV20-1
TGCAGTGGGTCTTGGCAAGAGACCCAGTACTTC | CSGSWQETQYF | . | . | 11 | TRBJ2-5 | TRBV20-1
TGTGCCAGCAGTTACTCAGCGGGAGGGGTGGAGACCCAGTACTTC | CASSYSAGGVETQYF | few | TRBD2 | 15 | TRBJ2-5 | TRBV6-2/TRBV6-3
TGCAGTGCTAGAGATCGGCTAGCGGGACACAATGAGCAGTTCTTC | CSARDRLAGHNEQFF | once | TRBD2 | 15 | TRBJ2-1 | TRBV20-1
TGCAGTGCTAACCCGGACAGGCAGGGCTCCTACGAGCAGTACTTC | CSANPDRQGSYEQYF | few | TRBD1 | 15 | TRBJ2-7 | TRBV20-1
TGCAGTGCCACAGGACAAGGCGGGGAAAAACTGTTTTTT | CSATGQGGEKLFF | . | . | 13 | TRBJ1-4 | TRBV20-1
TGTGCCAGCAGTGACTCGGGGGCTGGGGCCAACGTCCTGACTTTC | CASSDSGAGANVLTF | . | . | 15 | TRBJ2-6 | TRBV6-4
TGCGCCAGCAGAAGCGGGAGGTCCTACGAGCAGTACTTC | CASRSGRSYEQYF | . | TRBD2 | 13 | TRBJ2-7 | TRBV10-2
TGTGCCAGCAGTGACTCGGACAGCACAGATACGCAGTATTTT | CASSDSDSTDTQYF | . | . | 14 | TRBJ2-3 | TRBV6-4